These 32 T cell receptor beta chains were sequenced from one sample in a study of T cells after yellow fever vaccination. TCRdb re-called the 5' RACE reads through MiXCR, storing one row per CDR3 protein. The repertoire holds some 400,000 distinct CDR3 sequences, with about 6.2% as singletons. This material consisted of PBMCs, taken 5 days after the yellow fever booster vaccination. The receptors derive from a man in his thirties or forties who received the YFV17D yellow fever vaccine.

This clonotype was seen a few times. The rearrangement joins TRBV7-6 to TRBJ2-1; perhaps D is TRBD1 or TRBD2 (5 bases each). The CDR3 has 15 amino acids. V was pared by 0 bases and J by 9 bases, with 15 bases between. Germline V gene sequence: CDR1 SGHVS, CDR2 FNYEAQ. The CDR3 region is CASSLAPGPTTEQFF. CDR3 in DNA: TGTGCCAGCAGCTTAGCCCCGGGACCCACCACTGAGCAGTTCTTC.

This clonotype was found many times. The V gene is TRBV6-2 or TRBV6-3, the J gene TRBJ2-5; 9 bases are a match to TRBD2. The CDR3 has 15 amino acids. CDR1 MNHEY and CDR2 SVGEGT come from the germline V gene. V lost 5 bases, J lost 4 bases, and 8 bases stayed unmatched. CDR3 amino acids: CASSDWTSEPETQYF. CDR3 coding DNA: TGTGCCAGCAGTGATTGGACTAGCGAGCCAGAGACCCAGTACTTC.

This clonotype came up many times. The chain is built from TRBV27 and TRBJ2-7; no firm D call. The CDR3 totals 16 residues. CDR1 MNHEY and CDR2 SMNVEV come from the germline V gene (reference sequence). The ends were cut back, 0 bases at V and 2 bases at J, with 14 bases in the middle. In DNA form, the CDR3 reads TGTGCCAGCAGTTTATCGTTTAGCCAAAGAACCTACGAGCAGTACTTC. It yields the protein CASSLSFSQRTYEQYF.

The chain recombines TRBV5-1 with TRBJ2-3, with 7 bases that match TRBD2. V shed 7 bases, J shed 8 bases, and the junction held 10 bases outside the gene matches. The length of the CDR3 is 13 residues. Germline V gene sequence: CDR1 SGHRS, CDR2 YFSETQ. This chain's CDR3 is CASLEVSGGTQYF. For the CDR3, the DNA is TGCGCCAGCCTAGAAGTTTCGGGGGGTACGCAGTATTTT.

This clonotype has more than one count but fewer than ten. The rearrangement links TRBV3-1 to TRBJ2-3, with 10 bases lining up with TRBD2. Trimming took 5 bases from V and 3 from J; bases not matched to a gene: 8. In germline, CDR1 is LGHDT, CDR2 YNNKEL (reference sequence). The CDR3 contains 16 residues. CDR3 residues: CASSSRTSGLTDTQYF. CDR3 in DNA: TGTGCCAGCAGCTCCCGGACTAGCGGACTGACAGATACGCAGTATTTT.

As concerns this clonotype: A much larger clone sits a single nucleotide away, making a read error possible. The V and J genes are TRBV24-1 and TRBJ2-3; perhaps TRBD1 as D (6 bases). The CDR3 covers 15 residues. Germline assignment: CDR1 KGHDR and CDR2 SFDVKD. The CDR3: CATSGTGDNKDTLYF. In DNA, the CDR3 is TGTGCCACCTCAGGGACCGGGGACAATAAAGATACGCTGTATTTT.

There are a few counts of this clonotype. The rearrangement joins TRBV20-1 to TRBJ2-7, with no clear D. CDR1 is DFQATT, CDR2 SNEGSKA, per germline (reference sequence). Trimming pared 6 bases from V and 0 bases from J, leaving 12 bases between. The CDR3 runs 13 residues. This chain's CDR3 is CSADPESSYEQYF. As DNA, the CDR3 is TGCAGTGCCGACCCAGAGAGCTCCTACGAGCAGTACTTC.

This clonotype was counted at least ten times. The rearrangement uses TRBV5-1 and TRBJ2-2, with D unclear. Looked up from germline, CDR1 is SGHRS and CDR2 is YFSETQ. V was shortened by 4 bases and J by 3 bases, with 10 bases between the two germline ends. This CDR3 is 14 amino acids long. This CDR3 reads CASSVTRDTGELFF. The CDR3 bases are TGCGCCAGCAGCGTTACTCGGGACACCGGGGAGCTGTTTTTT.

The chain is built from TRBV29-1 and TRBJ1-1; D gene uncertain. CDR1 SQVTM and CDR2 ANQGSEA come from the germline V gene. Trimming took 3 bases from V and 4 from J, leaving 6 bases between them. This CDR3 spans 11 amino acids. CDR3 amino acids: CSVDYFTEAFF. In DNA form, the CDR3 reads TGCAGCGTTGATTACTTCACTGAAGCTTTCTTT. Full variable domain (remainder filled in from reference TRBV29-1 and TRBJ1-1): SAVISQKPSRDICQRGTSLTIQCQVDSQVTMMFWYRQQPGQSLTLIATANQGSEATYESGFVIDKFPISRPNLTFSTLTVSNMSPEDSSIYLCSVDYFTEAFFGQGTRLTVV.

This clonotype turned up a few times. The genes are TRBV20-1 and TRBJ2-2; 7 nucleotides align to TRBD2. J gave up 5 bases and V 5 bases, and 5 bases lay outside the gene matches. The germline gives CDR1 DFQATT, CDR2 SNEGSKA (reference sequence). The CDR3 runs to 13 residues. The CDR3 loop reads CSASREETGELFF. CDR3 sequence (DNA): TGCAGTGCTTCCCGGGAGGAGACCGGGGAGCTGTTTTTT.

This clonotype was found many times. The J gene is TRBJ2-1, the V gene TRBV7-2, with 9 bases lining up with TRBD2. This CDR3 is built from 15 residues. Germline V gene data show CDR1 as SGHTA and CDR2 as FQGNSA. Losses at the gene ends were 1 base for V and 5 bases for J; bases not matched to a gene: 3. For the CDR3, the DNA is TGTGCCAGCAGCTTAGTAGCGGGAGTGGACAATGAGCAGTTCTTC. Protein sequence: CASSLVAGVDNEQFF.

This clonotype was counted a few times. CDR3 in DNA: TGTGCCAGCAGCTTACGGACTAGCGGGGGGAGCTCCTACGAGCAGTACTTC. This encodes CASSLRTSGGSSYEQYF. The rearrangement links TRBV7-2 to TRBJ2-7; TRBD2 aligns across 14 bases. The CDR3 has 17 amino acids. Germline loops: CDR1 SGHTA, CDR2 FQGNSA. The trim removed 2 bases at V and 0 bases at J, leaving 3 bases unmatched. Complete variable domain (other parts from reference TRBV7-2 and TRBJ2-7): GAGVSQSPSNKVTEKGKDVELRCDPISGHTALYWYRQSLGQGLEFLIYFQGNSAPDKSGLPSDRFSAERTGGSVSTLTIQRTQQEDSAVYLCASSLRTSGGSSYEQYFGPGTRLTVT.

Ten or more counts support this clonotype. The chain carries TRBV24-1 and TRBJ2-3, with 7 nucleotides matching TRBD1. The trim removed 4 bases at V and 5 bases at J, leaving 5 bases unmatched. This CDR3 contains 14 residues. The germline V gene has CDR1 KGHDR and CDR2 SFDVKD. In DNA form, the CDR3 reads TGTGCCACCAGTGACAGGGGGAGAGGAGATACGCAGTATTTT. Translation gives CATSDRGRGDTQYF.

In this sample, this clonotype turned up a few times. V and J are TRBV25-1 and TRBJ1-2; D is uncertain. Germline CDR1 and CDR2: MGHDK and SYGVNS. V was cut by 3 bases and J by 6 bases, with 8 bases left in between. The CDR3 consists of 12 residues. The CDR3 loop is CASSDITNGYTF. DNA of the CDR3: TGTGCCAGCAGTGATATAACGAATGGCTACACCTTC.

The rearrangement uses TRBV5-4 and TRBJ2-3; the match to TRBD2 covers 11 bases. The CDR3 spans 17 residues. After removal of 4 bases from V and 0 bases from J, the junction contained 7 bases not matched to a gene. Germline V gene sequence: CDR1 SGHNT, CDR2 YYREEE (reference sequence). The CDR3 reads CASSTGLAGSSTDTQYF. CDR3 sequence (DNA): TGTGCCAGCAGCACTGGACTAGCGGGCTCTAGCACAGATACGCAGTATTTT.

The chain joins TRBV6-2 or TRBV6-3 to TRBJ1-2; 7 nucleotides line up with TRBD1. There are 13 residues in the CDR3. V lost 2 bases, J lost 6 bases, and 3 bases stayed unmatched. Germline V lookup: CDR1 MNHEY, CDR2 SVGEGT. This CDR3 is CASSYATGNGYTF. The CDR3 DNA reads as TGTGCCAGCAGTTACGCGACAGGGAATGGCTACACCTTC.

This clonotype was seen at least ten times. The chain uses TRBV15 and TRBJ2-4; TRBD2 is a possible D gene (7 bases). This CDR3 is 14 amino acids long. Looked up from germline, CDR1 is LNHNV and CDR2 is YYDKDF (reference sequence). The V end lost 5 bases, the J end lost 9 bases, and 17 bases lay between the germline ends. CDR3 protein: CATSPRGGESIQYF. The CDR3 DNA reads TGTGCCACCAGCCCCAGAGGGGGGGAGAGCATTCAGTACTTC.

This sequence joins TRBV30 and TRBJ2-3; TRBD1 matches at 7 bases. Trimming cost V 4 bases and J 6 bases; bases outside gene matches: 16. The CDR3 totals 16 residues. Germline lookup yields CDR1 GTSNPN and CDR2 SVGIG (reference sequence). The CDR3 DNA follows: TGTGCCTGGAACAGGCTTGGGGCAGGGGGACGGGATACGCAGTATTTT. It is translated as CAWNRLGAGGRDTQYF.

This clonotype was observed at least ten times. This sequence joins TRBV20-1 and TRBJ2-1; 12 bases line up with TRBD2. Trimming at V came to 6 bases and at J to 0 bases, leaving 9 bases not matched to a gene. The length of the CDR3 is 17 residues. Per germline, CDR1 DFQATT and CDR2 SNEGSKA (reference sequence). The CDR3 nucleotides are TGCAGTGCCATAACTAGCGGGAGGCTTTTCTCCTACAATGAGCAGTTCTTC. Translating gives CSAITSGRLFSYNEQFF.

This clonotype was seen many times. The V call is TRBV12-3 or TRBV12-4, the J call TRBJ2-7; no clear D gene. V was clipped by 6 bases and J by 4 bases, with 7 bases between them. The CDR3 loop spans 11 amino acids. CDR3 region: CASSVGYEQYF. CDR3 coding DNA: TGTGCCAGCAGCGTGGGTTACGAGCAGTACTTC.

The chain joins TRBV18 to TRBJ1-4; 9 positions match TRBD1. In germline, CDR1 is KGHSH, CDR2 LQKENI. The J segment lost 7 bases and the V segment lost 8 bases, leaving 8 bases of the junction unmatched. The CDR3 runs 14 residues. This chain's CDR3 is CASTQRDRAEKLFF. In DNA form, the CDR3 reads TGTGCCAGCACTCAACGGGACAGGGCTGAAAAACTGTTTTTT.

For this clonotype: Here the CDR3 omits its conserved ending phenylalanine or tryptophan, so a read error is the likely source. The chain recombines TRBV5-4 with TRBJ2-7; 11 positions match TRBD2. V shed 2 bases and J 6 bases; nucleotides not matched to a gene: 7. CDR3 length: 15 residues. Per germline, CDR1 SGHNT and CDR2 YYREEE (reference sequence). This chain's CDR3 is CASSFSLAGVFEQYS. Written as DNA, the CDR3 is TGTGCCAGCAGCTTTTCACTAGCGGGAGTATTCGAGCAGTACTCC.

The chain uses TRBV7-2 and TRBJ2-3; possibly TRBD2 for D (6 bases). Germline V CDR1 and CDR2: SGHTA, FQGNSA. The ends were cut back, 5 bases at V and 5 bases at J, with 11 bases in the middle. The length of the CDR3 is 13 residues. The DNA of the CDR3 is TGTGCCAGCAGCCCGTCGACTAGAGATACGCAGTATTTT. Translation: CASSPSTRDTQYF.

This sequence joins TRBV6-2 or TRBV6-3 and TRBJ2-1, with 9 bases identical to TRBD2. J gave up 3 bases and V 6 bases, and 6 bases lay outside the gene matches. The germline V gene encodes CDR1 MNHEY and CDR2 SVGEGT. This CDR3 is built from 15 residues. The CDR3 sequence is CASSRSGSNYNEQFF. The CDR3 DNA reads TGTGCCAGCAGCCGTAGCGGGAGTAACTACAATGAGCAGTTCTTC.

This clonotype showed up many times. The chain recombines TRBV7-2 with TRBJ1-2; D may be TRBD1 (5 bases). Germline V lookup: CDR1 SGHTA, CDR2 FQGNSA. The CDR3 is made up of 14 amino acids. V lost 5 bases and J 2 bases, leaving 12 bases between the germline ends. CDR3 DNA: TGTGCCAGCAGCCCTCAGGGTCTCAACTATGGCTACACCTTC. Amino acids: CASSPQGLNYGYTF.

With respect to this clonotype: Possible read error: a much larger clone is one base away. This CDR3 reads CASSLGGILNNEQFF. In nucleotides, the CDR3 is TGTGCCAGCAGCTTGGGCGGGATTCTCAACAATGAGCAGTTCTTC. The genes are TRBV5-4 and TRBJ2-1, with D perhaps TRBD2 (6 bases). V lost 0 bases, J lost 5 bases, and 12 bases lay in between. This CDR3 spans 15 amino acids. From germline, CDR1 is SGHNT and CDR2 YYREEE (reference sequence).

CDR3 nucleotide sequence: TGTGCCAGCAGCGAACTAGCGGGGGGGGATACGCAGTATTTT. Translating it yields CASSELAGGDTQYF. The rearrangement links TRBV9 to TRBJ2-3, with TRBD2 matching 13 bases. The CDR3 has 14 amino acids. V trimming: 3 bases; J trimming: 6 bases; junction bases outside the gene matches: 1. Germline values: CDR1 SGDLS, CDR2 YYNGEE.

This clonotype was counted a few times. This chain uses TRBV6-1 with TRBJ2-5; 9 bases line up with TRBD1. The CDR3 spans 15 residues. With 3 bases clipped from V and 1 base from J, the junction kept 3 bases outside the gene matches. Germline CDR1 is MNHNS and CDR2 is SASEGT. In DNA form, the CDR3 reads TGTGCCAGCAGTGAGGACAGGGGTTCCCAAGAGACCCAGTACTTC. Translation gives CASSEDRGSQETQYF.

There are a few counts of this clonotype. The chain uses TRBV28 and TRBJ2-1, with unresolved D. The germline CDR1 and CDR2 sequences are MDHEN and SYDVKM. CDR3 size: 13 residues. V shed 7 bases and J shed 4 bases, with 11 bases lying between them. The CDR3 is CASTRKIYNEQFF. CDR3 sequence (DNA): TGTGCCAGCACCCGGAAAATATACAATGAGCAGTTCTTC.

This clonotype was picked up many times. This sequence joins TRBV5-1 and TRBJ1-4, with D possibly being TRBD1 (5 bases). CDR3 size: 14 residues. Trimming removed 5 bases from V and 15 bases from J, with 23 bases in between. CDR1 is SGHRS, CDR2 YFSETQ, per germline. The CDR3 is CASRETRDPKRMFF. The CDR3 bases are TGCGCCAGCAGAGAAACCCGGGACCCTAAGAGGATGTTTTTT.

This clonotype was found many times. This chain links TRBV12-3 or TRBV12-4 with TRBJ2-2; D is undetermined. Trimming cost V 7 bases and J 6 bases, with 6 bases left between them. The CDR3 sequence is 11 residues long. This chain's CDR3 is CASNRAGELFF. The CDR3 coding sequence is TGTGCCAGCAATCGGGCCGGGGAGCTGTTTTTT.

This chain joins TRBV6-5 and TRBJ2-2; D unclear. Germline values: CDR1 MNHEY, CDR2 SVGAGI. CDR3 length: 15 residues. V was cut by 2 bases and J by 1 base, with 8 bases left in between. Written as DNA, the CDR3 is TGTGCCAGCAGTTACGGCGGAGAGAACACCGGGGAGCTGTTTTTT. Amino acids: CASSYGGENTGELFF.